These 20 T cell receptor beta chains share one sample of origin, sequenced in a study of cytomegalovirus exposure and HLA in healthy donors (dated 2017 in TCRdb). Receptors were amplified or captured by the immunoSEQ multiplex PCR assay. The multiplex PCR relied on a mix of 60 forward primers for TCR Vbeta segments and 13 reverse primers for TCR Jbeta segments. Here the immuneACCESS table is served through TCRdb, limited to in-frame sequences with V and J called. Missing clones are a known gap in these copies; in checked studies unresolved V genes cover under half, and the rest lacks a known reason. Across this sample there are roughly 180,000 clones, with 82% seen only once. The top ten constitute about 1.5% of the sample. Sequenced: PBMCs. The receptors were sampled from a male donor in good health and CMV-seronegative.

V gene TRBV19 combines with J gene TRBJ1-5; 10 bases line up with TRBD1. V lost 3 bases to trimming and J lost 3 bases; unmatched junction nucleotides: 2. The CDR3 runs to 15 residues. Germline CDR1 LNHDA, CDR2 SQIVND (reference sequence). The CDR3 nucleotides read TGTGCCAGTAGTATTGGGACAGGGGTCAATCAGCCCCAGCATTTT. Protein product: CASSIGTGVNQPQHF. Full variable domain (remainder filled in from reference TRBV19 and TRBJ1-5): DGGITQSPKYLFRKEGQNVTLSCEQNLNHDAMYWYRQDPGQGLRLIYYSQIVNDFQKGDIAEGYSVSREKKESFPLTVTSAQKNPTAFYLCASSIGTGVNQPQHFGDGTRLSIL.

This sequence joins TRBV11-3 and TRBJ2-7, with D perhaps TRBD2 (7 bases). The CDR3 consists of 13 residues. Trimming left V 1 base short and J 6 bases short, with 10 bases between. CDR1 is SGHNT and CDR2 is YENEEA in the germline V gene. CDR3 bases: TGTGCCAGCAGCTTAGTAGGGGGGGGCGAGCAGTACTTC. Protein product: CASSLVGGGEQYF.

Worth noting for this clone: The identical CDR3 is also encoded by other nucleotide sequences in the sample. V is TRBV7-2 and J is TRBJ2-3, with D unclear. The germline V and J ends were trimmed by 2 bases and 5 bases, with 5 bases remaining between them. The V gene's germline CDR1 is SGHTA and CDR2 FQGNSA. This CDR3 contains 12 residues. The CDR3 coding sequence is TGTGCCAGCAGCTTATCCGGAGATACGCAGTATTTT. It codes for CASSLSGDTQYF.

V usage is TRBV19 and J usage is TRBJ1-1; the D gene is possibly TRBD1 (5 bases). V was trimmed by 1 base and J by 6 bases, leaving 6 bases between them. Germline CDR1 LNHDA, CDR2 SQIVND (reference sequence). The CDR3 extends over 12 amino acids. In nucleotides, the CDR3 is TGTGCCAGTAGTATAGTAGGGGCTGAAGCTTTCTTT. It translates to CASSIVGAEAFF.

This sequence joins TRBV5-1 and TRBJ2-3; TRBD1 aligns across 8 bases. The ends lost 4 bases at V and 0 bases at J; junction bases unmatched: 4. The CDR3 loop spans 15 amino acids. The germline V gene encodes CDR1 SGHRS and CDR2 YFSETQ. The CDR3 region is CASSRTGTSTDTQYF. For the CDR3, the DNA is TGCGCCAGCAGCCGGACAGGGACTAGCACAGATACGCAGTATTTT.

This clone showed up just once. The rearrangement uses TRBV10-1 and TRBJ2-3, with a tentative D call TRBD1 (6 bases). V was clipped by 7 bases and J by 2 bases, with 10 bases between them. This CDR3 comprises 13 residues. Germline-derived CDR1 and CDR2 are WNHNN and SYGVQD (reference sequence). In DNA, the CDR3 is TGCGCCAGCACGAGGGACACCACAGATACGCAGTATTTT. Protein: CASTRDTTDTQYF.

DNA for the CDR3: TGTGCCAGCAGCTGGGGGGGGGTCGCTAACTATGGCTACACCTTC. Translation gives CASSWGGVANYGYTF. V gene TRBV13 combines with J gene TRBJ1-2; possible D gene TRBD1, 5 bases. V was pared by 4 bases and J by 0 bases, with 12 bases between. This CDR3 region has 15 residues. Germline V gene data show CDR1 as PRHDT and CDR2 as FYEKMQ (reference sequence).

The V call is TRBV5-1, the J call TRBJ2-1; possible D gene TRBD2, 6 bases. This CDR3 comprises 18 residues. Germline V gene lookup returns CDR1 SGHRS and CDR2 YFSETQ. Trimming pared 4 bases from V and 7 bases from J, leaving 27 bases between. In DNA form, the CDR3 reads TGCGCCAGCAGCCCCGCGGCTGGTCGCGGGACCCGCGGGAATGAGCAGTTCTTC. Translating gives CASSPAAGRGTRGNEQFF.

The chain has TRBV19 and TRBJ2-7, with D maybe TRBD1 (5 bases). There are 15 residues in the CDR3. CDR1 and CDR2 from the germline V gene are LNHDA and SQIVND (reference sequence). Deletions cut 6 bases from V and 4 bases from J, with 19 bases between. The CDR3 DNA reads TGTGCCAGTAGACCACGTACTGACAGATATTACGAGCAGTACTTC. This encodes CASRPRTDRYYEQYF.

V and J are TRBV11-2 and TRBJ2-5; TRBD2 matches 8 bases. The J call could be wrong; TRBJ2-7 is a better fit for the DNA end. The CDR3 loop spans 12 amino acids. In germline, CDR1 is SGHAT, CDR2 FQNNGV. The CDR3 nucleotides are TGTGCCAGCACCGGGGGGGCCTACGAGCAGTACTTC. Encoded protein: CASTGGAYEQYF.

The chain couples TRBV2 to TRBJ2-2; 9 bases fit TRBD1. Germline values: CDR1 SNHLY, CDR2 FYNNEI. This CDR3 is built from 14 residues. V shed 11 bases, J shed 7 bases, and the junction held 11 bases outside the gene matches. CDR3 DNA sequence: TGTGCCGGCGAGAGGGACAGGGTGGGCGGGGAGCTGTTTTTT. It encodes CAGERDRVGGELFF.

The chain combines TRBV7-2 with TRBJ1-4; D is undetermined. Trimming took off 1 base at V and 5 bases at J, with 17 bases between the two ends. There are 17 residues in the CDR3. Germline-derived CDR1 and CDR2 are SGHTA and FQGNSA. The CDR3 nucleotides read TGTGCCAGCAGCTTAGTTGCCAGGCCAGTCCCCAATGAAAAACTGTTTTTT. Amino acid sequence: CASSLVARPVPNEKLFF. The full variable domain, its missing parts supplied by reference TRBV7-2 and TRBJ1-4, is GAGVSQSPSNKVTEKGKDVELRCDPISGHTALYWYRQSLGQGLEFLIYFQGNSAPDKSGLPSDRFSAERTGGSVSTLTIQRTQQEDSAVYLCASSLVARPVPNEKLFFGSGTQLSVL.

This chain connects TRBV7-6 to TRBJ2-7, with 9 bases identical to TRBD2. This CDR3 region has 15 residues. The junction had 11 bases not matched to a gene; V was cut back by 7 bases and J by 4 bases. The V gene's germline CDR1 is SGHVS and CDR2 FNYEAQ. The CDR3 protein is CASTRYGGGVYEQYF. CDR3 DNA sequence: TGTGCCAGCACCCGGTACGGCGGGGGGGTATACGAGCAGTACTTC.

The chain couples TRBV19 to TRBJ2-1; possibly TRBD1 for D (6 bases). Germline CDR1 reads LNHDA; CDR2 reads SQIVND (reference sequence). V lost 5 bases and J lost 0, with 11 bases in between. The CDR3 totals 15 residues. The CDR3 here is CASSPDRSSYNEQFF. The CDR3, as DNA: TGTGCCAGTAGTCCTGACAGGAGCTCCTACAATGAGCAGTTCTTC.

This clone was counted a single time. The chain carries TRBV28 and TRBJ2-4, with 7 bases that match TRBD1. J lost 4 bases, V lost 3 bases, and 6 bases had no gene match. The CDR3 is made up of 15 amino acids. The germline V gene has CDR1 MDHEN and CDR2 SYDVKM. The CDR3 coding sequence is TGTGCCAGCAGTTTTTTGCGACAGGGAAAAAACATTCAGTACTTC. It is translated as CASSFLRQGKNIQYF.

The V call is TRBV6-5, the J call TRBJ1-5; TRBD1 matches at 11 bases. The J segment lost 6 bases and the V segment lost 6 bases, leaving 7 bases of the junction unmatched. Germline values: CDR1 MNHEY, CDR2 SVGAGI. This CDR3 has 15 residues. This CDR3 is CASREPGTGGQPQHF. The CDR3 DNA reads as TGTGCCAGCAGGGAACCCGGGACAGGGGGTCAGCCCCAGCATTTT.

The chain carries TRBV9 and TRBJ1-5; weak D call: TRBD1 (6 bases). Germline V lookup: CDR1 SGDLS, CDR2 YYNGEE. The CDR3 loop spans 15 amino acids. Deletions cut 0 bases from V and 0 bases from J, with 7 bases between. CDR3 nucleotides: TGTGCCAGCAGCGTAGGGACAGCTAGCAATCAGCCCCAGCATTTT. Protein product: CASSVGTASNQPQHF.

CDR3 DNA sequence: TGTGCCAGCAGCTTAGTTCATCGGCTAGCGGGAGGGCCACATGAGCAGTTCTTC. Its translation is CASSLVHRLAGGPHEQFF. The rearrangement links TRBV7-3 to TRBJ2-1; 12 nucleotides agree with TRBD2. The germline gives CDR1 SGHTA, CDR2 FQGTGA. This CDR3 has 18 amino acids. V dropped 2 bases and J dropped 8; count of bases not matched to a gene: 13. The full variable domain, rest sourced from reference TRBV7-3 and TRBJ2-1, is GAGVSQTPSNKVTEKGKYVELRCDPISGHTALYWYRQSLGQGPEFLIYFQGTGAADDSGLPNDRFFAVRPEGSVSTLKIQRTERGDSAVYLCASSLVHRLAGGPHEQFFGPGTRLTVL.

There are a few counts of this clone. The V and J genes are TRBV7-9 and TRBJ2-7, with a possible D match to TRBD2 (5 bases). Trimming took off 1 base at V and 4 bases at J, with 14 bases between the two ends. The CDR3 extends over 15 amino acids. Germline loops: CDR1 SEHNR, CDR2 FQNEAQ (reference sequence). The chain's CDR3 is CASSLVIPEGYEQYF. For the CDR3, the DNA is TGTGCCAGCAGCTTAGTGATTCCAGAGGGATACGAGCAGTACTTC.

The chain joins TRBV9 to TRBJ2-3; D might be TRBD1 (5 bases). CDR3 length: 16 amino acids. From germline, CDR1 is SGDLS and CDR2 YYNGEE. V gave up 0 bases and J gave up 2 bases, with 13 bases separating them. The CDR3 sequence is CASSVDLDTHTDTQYF. CDR3 in DNA: TGTGCCAGCAGCGTAGATCTGGACACCCACACAGATACGCAGTATTTT.